This entry describes one TCR beta chain. Antigen unknown. This specimen includes other DNA sequences encoding the same CDR3. Sample treatment: roughly 18 received Ad26.COV2.S at low or high dose, single or two shots; about 5 received placebo; per-sample allocation not given. The samples were gathered on day 63 after the first injection of vaccine or placebo. The CDR3 covers 16 residues. The ends lost 4 bases at V and 7 bases at J; junction bases unmatched: 10. The germline CDR1 and CDR2 sequences are SGDLS and YYNGEE. Profiled with immunoSEQ multiplex PCR; TCRdb holds only in-frame clones, not every one. This sample yields 300,000 to 350,000 clones, of which around 89% are seen a single time; 5% belongs to the top ten. This specimen belongs to a study of Ad26.COV2.S vaccination and SARS-CoV-2 variants. Across the study: Donor joined the COV1001 Ad26.COV2.S trial arm. Ad26.COV2.S given intramuscularly, once or twice 56 days apart.

The study's findings and limits: Placebo recipients trailed vaccine recipients in spike-specific TCR breadth. Substantial breadth was reportedly displayed by spike-specific CD8+ and CD4+ T cell responses after vaccination.

The source is a person aged 18-65 years who received the Ad26.COV2.S COVID-19 vaccine or a placebo. The material was peripheral blood, obtained in a trial of Ad26.COV2.S vaccine versus placebo. This chain links TRBV9 with TRBJ2-1; 11 bases match TRBD2. CDR3 loop: CASSPRGSGRVNEQFF. CDR3 coding DNA: TGTGCCAGCAGCCCCCGTGGTAGCGGGAGGGTGAATGAGCAGTTCTTC.